This T cell receptor beta chain was identified in a study of cytomegalovirus exposure and HLA in healthy donors (dated by TCRdb to 2017 to 2019). Concerning the study at large: The roughly 700 repertoires of the first cohort and the 95 to 150 validation repertoires were produced on the same platform, according to a later analysis. In addition to the first cohort of roughly 670 subjects, a separate validation cohort of around 110 different subjects was used. High-throughput TCR immunosequencing, statistical association of individual TCRs with disease status, and machine learning were combined to predict cytomegalovirus infection status. The study was designed to test whether signatures of past pathogen exposure could be identified by cataloging public T cell receptors.

Overall study outcomes, separate from this receptor: A total of some 180 TCR beta chains were listed by the study as associated with cytomegalovirus. A later analysis had no HLA typing for the validation cohort, so co-occurrence there was scored across all 130 or so repertoires. A later analysis found that TCRs clustered in the first cohort also tended to co-occur in the 110 or so validation repertoires, with approximately 95% of cluster scores above 0. The classifier was reported to diagnose cytomegalovirus status with high specificity and sensitivity in both the original cohort and the validation cohort. According to the authors, the approach could potentially be generalized to other disease states and immunological phenotypes. In vitro tests confirmed that a few of the cytomegalovirus-associated TCR beta chains recognize cytomegalovirus antigens. Across donors, most TCR sequences were observed very rarely, whereas some public TCRs were present in many individuals.

Separate from the approximately 670-subject first cohort, the validation cohort of about 120 subjects was the group to which the donors belonged. Receptor amplification or capture employed the immunoSEQ multiplex PCR assay. In the source study's methods: A statistical classification framework was developed to diagnose cytomegalovirus status using the catalog of TCR beta chain sequences. TCRdb mirrors the immuneACCESS table, restricted to in-frame sequences. Some clones are absent from its copies; in checked studies, under half trace to an unresolved V gene, and the reason for the others is unknown. V and J calls plus clone size are reproduced from that table; the DNA served to infer D and trimming. This sample comprises roughly 190,000 clones, roughly nine tenths of them detected only once. Clones ranked in the top ten supply 7.2% of the sample. Worth noting for this clone: The antigen it binds to is not known. Nothing much larger sits one base from this clone, and base qualities are not available.

Trimming at the junction amounts to 0 bases on V and 5 bases on J, and the germline ends lie 20 bases apart. CDR1 MGHRA and CDR2 YSYEKL are derived from the germline V gene. The cysteine opens and the phenylalanine closes a CDR3 of 18 amino acids. The read is trimmed to its CDR3 DNA, 54 bases read in frame from base 1. This receptor was obtained from a man between 25 and 39 years old in good health and CMV-seropositive. Material for sequencing was PBMCs. The chain was built from TRBV4-1 and TRBJ2-1, with TRBD1 as a weak D call on 6 bases. The DNA is as follows: TGCGCCAGCAGCCAAGATAATCTCGGACAGTACCTGAACAATGAGCAGTTCTTC. Translated, this is CASSQDNLGQYLNNEQFF.